This T cell receptor (beta chain) was captured in a study of blood T cell repertoires in COVID-19. The Seattle site enrolled patients during active infection and followed them longitudinally. How the authors handled the data: Estimated nucleated cell counts came from reference gene primer amplification. TCRdb's table, derived via immunoSEQ multiplex PCR, lists solely in-frame clones and lacks some. D and trimming come from the DNA, and the V and J calls and clone size come from that table. The sample includes fewer than 300,000 clones, around 90% of them seen just once. The sequenced sample was peripheral blood. The clonotype was recovered from a person aged 18 to 35 with COVID-19, enrolled during active disease.

CDR3 bases: TGTGCCAGCAGTCAACAGGGGGCTGAGCAGTTCTTC. Encoded protein: CASSQQGAEQFF. The J gene is TRBJ2-1, the V gene TRBV28, with 9 bases identical to TRBD1. This CDR3 contains 12 residues. After removal of 5 bases from V and 9 bases from J, the junction contained 2 bases not matched to a gene. Germline V CDR1 and CDR2: MDHEN, SYDVKM.